Below are 19 T cell receptor beta chains sequenced from a single sample in a study of shared clonotypes between healthy human individuals. Repertoires were generated with immunoSEQ multiplex PCR, while TCRdb's copy carries only in-frame clones and drops some. The data show over 850,000 clones, around 82% seen once. Sequencing was done on a sample of memory CD4+ T cells from PBMCs. Specified subset: CD45RA-negative fraction. The source of these receptors is a man younger than 30 in good health. Some clones in this sample may be carry-over from other donors' samples.

About this clone itself: Other DNA sequences in this specimen translate into the identical CDR3. The J gene is TRBJ2-1, the V gene TRBV5-6; 8 nucleotides line up with TRBD1. Germline CDR1 and CDR2: SGHDT and YYEEEE. V was pared by 4 bases and J by 0 bases, with 3 bases of the junction left unmatched. The CDR3 is made up of 15 amino acids. In DNA, the CDR3 is TGTGCCAGCAGCCCAGGGACAGGCTCCTACAATGAGCAGTTCTTC. It translates to CASSPGTGSYNEQFF.

Concerning this clone itself: This may be a read error, as it is one base from a much larger clone. Other nucleotide sequences from this sample produce the same CDR3. The chain has TRBV7-8 and TRBJ2-7; no clear D. The CDR3 covers 11 residues. The germline gives CDR1 SGHVS, CDR2 FQNEAQ. Trimming pared 5 bases from V and 3 bases from J, leaving 5 bases between. The CDR3 nucleotides read TGTGCCAGCAGCACCTACTACGAGCAGTACTTC. It translates to CASSTYYEQYF.

With respect to this clone: This CDR3 is also generated by other DNA sequences in the sample. The chain is built from TRBV28 and TRBJ2-3; no clear D. The CDR3 covers 13 residues. Trimming took 5 bases from V and 2 from J, leaving 8 bases between them. Germline values: CDR1 MDHEN, CDR2 SYDVKM. The CDR3 bases are TGTGCCAGCAGTCCTCGCCCCACAGATACGCAGTATTTT. Its protein is CASSPRPTDTQYF.

V is TRBV9 and J is TRBJ2-7, with D tentatively TRBD1 or TRBD2 (5 bases each). The CDR3 has 15 residues. CDR1 is SGDLS, CDR2 YYNGEE, per germline. The ends were cut back, 0 bases at V and 2 bases at J, with 12 bases in the middle. The chain's CDR3 is CASSVAEGLTYEQYF. For the CDR3, the DNA is TGTGCCAGCAGCGTAGCTGAGGGGTTGACCTACGAGCAGTACTTC.

The genes are TRBV27 and TRBJ2-4; 12 bases align to TRBD1. The CDR3 covers 13 residues. The V gene end was trimmed by 7 bases and the J gene end by 7 bases; junction bases not matched to a gene: 2. Germline-derived CDR1 and CDR2 are MNHEY and SMNVEV (reference sequence). The chain's CDR3 is CASKGQGANIQYF. In DNA, the CDR3 is TGTGCCAGCAAGGGACAGGGGGCGAACATTCAGTACTTC.

The CDR3 sequence is CASIPPGADLGNEQFF. The CDR3 DNA is TGTGCCAGCATCCCCCCCGGGGCCGACCTGGGCAATGAGCAGTTCTTC. The chain couples TRBV6-6 to TRBJ2-1, with D possibly being TRBD1 or TRBD2 (5 bases each). This CDR3 region has 16 residues. Trimming removed 7 bases from V and 6 bases from J, with 22 bases in between. In germline, CDR1 is MNHNY, CDR2 SVGAGI (reference sequence).

The V and J genes are TRBV5-3 and TRBJ2-7; D may correspond to TRBD1 or TRBD2 (5 bases each). TRBV5-3 carries the ORF label, with uncertain function. V lost 6 bases to trimming and J lost 2 bases, with 33 bases between them. The CDR3 has 20 amino acids. CDR3 nucleotides: TGTGCCAGAAACCAATCTCCGGGACCCACGGACGACGAACCCCCCTACGAGCAGTACTTC. This gives the protein CARNQSPGPTDDEPPYEQYF.

This clone has only a few counts. V gene TRBV4-2 combines with J gene TRBJ1-1; D gene ambiguous. V lost 4 bases, J lost 5 bases, and 17 bases lay in between. CDR1 and CDR2 from the germline V gene are LGHNA and YNFKEQ. This CDR3 is built from 15 residues. CDR3 nucleotide sequence: TGTGCCAGCAGCCCACATCGGGAGGCCCCGACTGAAGCTTTCTTT. Its protein is CASSPHREAPTEAFF.

This clone was seen only a few times. At one end the junction does not follow the germline gene, possibly because of a read error. J is TRBJ2-7 and V is TRBV10-3, with TRBD2 matching 10 bases. In germline, CDR1 is ENHRY, CDR2 SYGVKD. The CDR3 is 15 amino acids. The CDR3 DNA is TGTGCCATCAGTGCCAGCGGGAGGGCCTCCGACGAGCAGTACTTC. Its protein is CAISASGRASDEQYF.

V gene TRBV2 combines with J gene TRBJ1-2, with 7 bases that match TRBD1. V lost 2 bases, J lost 12 bases, and 9 bases stayed unmatched. Germline V CDR1 and CDR2: SNHLY, FYNNEI. The CDR3 is 13 residues long. CDR3 nucleotide sequence: TGTGCCAGCAGTGAATCACTGGCCCAGGGGGACACCTTC. It translates to CASSESLAQGDTF.

The CDR3 spells CASSLEPGSYNEQFF. In nucleotides, the CDR3 is TGTGCCAGCAGCTTAGAACCGGGCTCCTACAATGAGCAGTTCTTC. The chain employs TRBV7-8 and TRBJ2-1; D gene uncertain. The germline gives CDR1 SGHVS, CDR2 FQNEAQ. This CDR3 has 15 residues. V was trimmed by 1 base and J by 0 bases, leaving 7 bases between them.

The chain employs TRBV4-3 and TRBJ2-7; 8 bases map to TRBD2. Germline-derived CDR1 and CDR2 are LGHNA and YSLEER. The CDR3 is 15 residues long. V trimming: 1 base; J trimming: 1 base; junction bases outside the gene matches: 3. The CDR3 protein is CASSQARGGSYEQYF. CDR3 coding DNA: TGCGCCAGCAGCCAAGCCCGGGGGGGGTCCTACGAGCAGTACTTC.

The chain has TRBV28 and TRBJ2-5, with D possibly being TRBD1 or TRBD2 (5 bases each). This CDR3 is built from 16 residues. The V gene's germline CDR1 is MDHEN and CDR2 SYDVKM. V lost 2 bases, J lost 0 bases, and 13 bases lay in between. CDR3 loop: CASSLGPLGDQETQYF. For the CDR3, the DNA is TGTGCCAGCAGTTTAGGCCCCCTGGGGGACCAAGAGACCCAGTACTTC.

This clone was picked up a small number of times. The V and J genes are TRBV10-3 and TRBJ2-3; the match to TRBD2 covers 8 bases. The V and J ends lost 10 bases and 4 bases, in that order; junction bases with no gene match: 10. The CDR3 sequence is 14 residues long. Germline V gene sequence: CDR1 ENHRY, CDR2 SYGVKD. The CDR3 DNA is TGTGCCACCGCCGCGGGGGGTAGCGCAGATACGCAGTATTTT. Translated: CATAAGGSADTQYF.

This sequence joins TRBV21-1 and TRBJ2-1; the table assigns TRBD1, which was not confirmed against the DNA. TRBV21-1 is a pseudogene locus. CDR3 length equals 18 residues. The CDR3 sequence is CASITDRTHLWGWSEQFF. CDR3 nucleotides: TGTGCCAGCATCACGGACAGGACACACCTTTGGGGCTGGAGTGAGCAGTTCTTC.

Comment on this clone: In the same sample, other DNA sequences code for this CDR3. The CDR3 DNA follows: TGTGCCAGCAGCTTACGACAGTCTGGAAACACCATATATTTT. Its protein is CASSLRQSGNTIYF. V usage is TRBV9 and J usage is TRBJ1-3, with D possibly being TRBD1 (5 bases). Germline CDR1 reads SGDLS; CDR2 reads YYNGEE. V lost 4 bases and J 1 base, leaving 9 bases between the germline ends. The CDR3 contains 14 residues.

The chain joins TRBV14 to TRBJ2-1; 11 bases align to TRBD2. The CDR3 is 20 residues long. Losses at the gene ends were 3 bases for V and 7 bases for J; bases not matched to a gene: 20. Per the germline V gene, CDR1 is SGHDN and CDR2 is FVKESK. The CDR3 DNA sequence: TGTGCCAGCAGCCAGGTGCGGCGTACGCCTAGCGGGAGGACCGGTAATGAGCAGTTCTTC. It codes for CASSQVRRTPSGRTGNEQFF.

This clone appeared a single time. Its ends do not fully match the called genes, so a read error is possible. This chain uses TRBV4-2 with TRBJ1-2; maybe TRBD1 (6 bases). The CDR3 covers 13 residues. CDR1 LGHNA and CDR2 YNFKEQ come from the germline V gene. The CDR3 DNA reads as TGTGCCAGCAGCCAACCCCCGTCCGGGGGCCCAAACTTC. Its protein product is CASSQPPSGGPNF.

The chain combines TRBV7-2 with TRBJ2-2, with 9 bases identical to TRBD2. In germline, CDR1 is SGHTA, CDR2 FQGNSA. The CDR3 consists of 15 residues. The J segment lost 4 bases and the V segment lost 5 bases, leaving 5 bases of the junction unmatched. The CDR3 reads CASSLLAGRTGELFF. The CDR3 DNA follows: TGTGCCAGCAGCCTTCTAGCGGGACGCACCGGGGAGCTGTTTTTT.